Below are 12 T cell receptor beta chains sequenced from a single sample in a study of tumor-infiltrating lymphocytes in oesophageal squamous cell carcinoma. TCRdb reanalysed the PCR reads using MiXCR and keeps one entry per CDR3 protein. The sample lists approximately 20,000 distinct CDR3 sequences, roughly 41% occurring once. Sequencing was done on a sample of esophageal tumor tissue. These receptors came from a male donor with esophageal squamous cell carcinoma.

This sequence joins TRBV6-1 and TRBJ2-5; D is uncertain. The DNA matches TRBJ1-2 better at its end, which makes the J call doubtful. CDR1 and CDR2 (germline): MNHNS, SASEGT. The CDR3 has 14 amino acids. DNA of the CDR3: TGTGCCAGCAGCTCCCACGAGGTACTTTCTGGCTACACCTTC. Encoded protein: CASSSHEVLSGYTF.

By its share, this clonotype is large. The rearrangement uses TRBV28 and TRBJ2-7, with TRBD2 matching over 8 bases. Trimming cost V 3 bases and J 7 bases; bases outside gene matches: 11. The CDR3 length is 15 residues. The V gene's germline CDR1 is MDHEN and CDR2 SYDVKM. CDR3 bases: TGTGCCAGCAGTTTCTCGGGGGGGCCTTACCCGGAGCAGTACTTC. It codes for CASSFSGGPYPEQYF.

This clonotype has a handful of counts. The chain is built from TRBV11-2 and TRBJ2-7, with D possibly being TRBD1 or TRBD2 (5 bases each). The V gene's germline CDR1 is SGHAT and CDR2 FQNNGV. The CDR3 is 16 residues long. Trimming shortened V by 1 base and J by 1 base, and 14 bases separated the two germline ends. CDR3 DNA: TGTGCCAGCAGCTTAGTAGGGGACCCGCAATCCTACGAGCAGTACTTC. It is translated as CASSLVGDPQSYEQYF. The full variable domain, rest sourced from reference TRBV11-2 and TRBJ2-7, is EAGVAQSPRYKIIEKRQSVAFWCNPISGHATLYWYQQILGQGPKLLIQFQNNGVVDDSQLPKDRFSAERLKGVDSTLKIQPAKLEDSAVYLCASSLVGDPQSYEQYFGPGTRLTVT.

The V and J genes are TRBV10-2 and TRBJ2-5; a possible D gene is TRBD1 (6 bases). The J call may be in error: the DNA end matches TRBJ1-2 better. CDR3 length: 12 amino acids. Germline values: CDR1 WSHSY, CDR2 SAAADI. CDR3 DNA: TGCGCCAGCAGGAAGACAGGATCTGGCTACACCTTC. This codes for CASRKTGSGYTF.

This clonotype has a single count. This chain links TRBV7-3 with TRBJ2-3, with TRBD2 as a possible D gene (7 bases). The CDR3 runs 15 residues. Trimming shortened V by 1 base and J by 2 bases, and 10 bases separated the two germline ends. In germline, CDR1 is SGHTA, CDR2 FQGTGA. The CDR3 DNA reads TGTGCCAGCAGCTTAAGGGGGGGCCCCACAGATACGCAGTATTTT. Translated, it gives CASSLRGGPTDTQYF.

The CDR3 DNA follows: TGTGCCAGCAGCCCTCTAGAGAATGAGCAGTTCTTC. Translated: CASSPLENEQFF. The genes are TRBV7-2 and TRBJ2-7; no firm D call. The J call may be wrong; the DNA end is better matched by TRBJ2-1. CDR3 length: 12 residues. Per germline, CDR1 SGHTA and CDR2 FQGNSA.

CDR3 in DNA: TGTGCCAGCAGCCCGTTACCCAGCACAGATACGCAGTATTTT. It encodes CASSPLPSTDTQYF. The chain recombines TRBV7-2 with TRBJ2-3; unclear D gene. Germline lookup yields CDR1 SGHTA and CDR2 FQGNSA. The CDR3 is 14 residues long. Trimming left V 5 bases short and J 0 bases short, with 9 bases between.

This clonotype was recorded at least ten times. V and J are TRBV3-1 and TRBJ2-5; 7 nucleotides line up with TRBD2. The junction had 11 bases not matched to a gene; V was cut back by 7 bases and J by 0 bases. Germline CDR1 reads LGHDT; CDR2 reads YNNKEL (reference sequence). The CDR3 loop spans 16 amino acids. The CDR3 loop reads CASTPKGRGYQETQYF. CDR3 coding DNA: TGTGCCAGCACCCCGAAGGGGCGGGGGTACCAAGAGACCCAGTACTTC.

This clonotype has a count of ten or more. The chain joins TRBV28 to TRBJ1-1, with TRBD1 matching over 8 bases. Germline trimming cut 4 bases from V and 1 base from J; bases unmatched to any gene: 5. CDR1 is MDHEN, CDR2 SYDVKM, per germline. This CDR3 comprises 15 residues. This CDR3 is CASSSGGLGNTEAFF. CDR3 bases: TGTGCCAGCAGTTCAGGGGGCCTAGGGAACACTGAAGCTTTCTTT.

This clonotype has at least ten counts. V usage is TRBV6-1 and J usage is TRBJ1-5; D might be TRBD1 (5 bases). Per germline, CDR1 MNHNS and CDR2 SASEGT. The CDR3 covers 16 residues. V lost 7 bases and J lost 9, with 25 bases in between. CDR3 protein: CASIPKIDSSRGPQHF. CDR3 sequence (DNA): TGTGCCAGCATCCCCAAGATTGACAGCTCCCGAGGGCCCCAGCATTTT.

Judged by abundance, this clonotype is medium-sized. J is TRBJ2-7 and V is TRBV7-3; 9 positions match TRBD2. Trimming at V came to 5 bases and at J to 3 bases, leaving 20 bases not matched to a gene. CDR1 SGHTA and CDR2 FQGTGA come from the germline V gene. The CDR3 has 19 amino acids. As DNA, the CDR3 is TGTGCCAGCAGCCGACATGCGGTAGCGGGGGCCGGTCTTCACTACGAGCAGTACTTC. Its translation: CASSRHAVAGAGLHYEQYF.

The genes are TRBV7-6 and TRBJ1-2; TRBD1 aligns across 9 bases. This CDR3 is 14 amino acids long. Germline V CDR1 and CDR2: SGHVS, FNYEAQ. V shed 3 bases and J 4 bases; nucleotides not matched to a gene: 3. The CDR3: CASSLGQGGYGYTF. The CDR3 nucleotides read TGTGCCAGCAGCTTGGGACAGGGTGGCTATGGCTACACCTTC. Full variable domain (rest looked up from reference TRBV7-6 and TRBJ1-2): GAGVSQSPRYKVTKRGQDVALRCDPISGHVSLYWYRQALGQGPEFLTYFNYEAQQDKSGLPNDRFSAERPEGSISTLTIQRTEQRDSAMYRCASSLGQGGYGYTFGSGTRLTVV.